This T cell receptor (beta chain) was found in a study of T-cell reconstitution after alpha-beta-depleted transplantation in children (TCRdb year 2016). Looking at the study overall: The study quantitatively tracked T-cell immune reconstitution after TCRalphabeta/CD19-depleted allogeneic hematopoietic cell transplantation in children using TCR repertoire profiling. The investigation overall reported the following: Over the following months the frequencies of hyperexpanded clones went down, and after one year T-cell counts and TCRbeta diversity were mostly credited to newly produced T cells. In some patients, high TCRbeta diversity at day 60 was attributed to recipient T cells and intrathymic progenitors that had survived conditioning. The apparently early alphabetaT-cell count recovery about two months after transplant was reportedly dependent on only several hundred rapidly expanded clones derived from non-depleted graft cells.

Receptors were amplified or captured by PCR. Sequenced using an Illumina HiSeq 2500. TCR library preparation used molecular barcoding, with unique molecular identifiers applied to normalize quantification of the TCRbeta repertoire. TCRdb ran its own pipeline on the public reads, namely fastp trimming at Q25 and MiXCR clone calling, and kept in-frame beta chains. Entries are consolidated by CDR3 protein sequence, retaining the most common genes and DNA. For this sample there are 200,000 to 300,000 distinct CDR3 sequences; under 30% appear just once. The ten top clones hold approximately 2.5% of the sample. This clonotype was seen at least ten times. The antigen it binds to is not known. Per-base qualities were not stored, and no clone one base away is much larger. CDR1 and CDR2, per the germline V gene, are SQVTM and ANQGSEA. The CDR3 goes from the cysteine to the phenylalanine over 17 residues. Of the read, only the CDR3 DNA is kept; its 51 bases are in frame from base 1. Germline trimming amounts to 0 bases on V and 0 bases on J, with 7 as the count of junction bases outside the gene matches.

The treatment or condition label, as the study defines it: allogeneic hematopoietic cell transplantation with graft depleted of TCRalphabeta T cells and CD19 B cells. Transplant recipients were children who received TCRalphabeta/CD19-depleted allogeneic hematopoietic cell grafts. Recombination linked TRBV29-1 to TRBJ2-3, with TRBD1 identical over 9 junction bases. The specimen was PBMCs, collected before TCRalphabeta/CD19-depleted stem cell transplant. The source is a girl aged 2 to 10 with Fanconi anemia, due to receive a stem cell transplant. The bases read TGCAGCGTTGAAGATGGAACCGGGACAGGGAGCACAGATACGCAGTATTTT. It encodes CSVEDGTGTGSTDTQYF.